This TCR beta chain was recovered during a study of blood T cell repertoires in COVID-19. From germline, CDR1 is MNHEY and CDR2 SMNVEV (reference sequence). The CDR3 totals 15 residues. J lost 0 bases, V lost 6 bases, and 3 bases had no gene match. Participant ages covered about 18 to 100 years across 24 US areas. The authors' processing: Counts of nucleated cells, estimated from reference gene primer amplification, were obtained. Sequencing used immunoSEQ multiplex PCR; TCRdb keeps in-frame clones, though not all of them. V and J calls and clone size are copied from that table; D and trimming were computed from the DNA. Of 180,000 or so clones listed, around 78% are singletons.

The V gene is TRBV27, the J gene TRBJ1-4; the match to TRBD1 covers 8 bases. The sequenced sample was PBMCs or T cells enriched from blood (not recorded which). This TCR derives from a woman in her 50s who had recovered from COVID-19. The CDR3 loop reads CASRQQGATNEKLFF. CDR3 DNA sequence: TGTGCCAGCAGGCAACAGGGGGCAACTAATGAAAAACTGTTTTTT. Complete variable domain (other parts from reference TRBV27 and TRBJ1-4): EAQVTQNPRYLITVTGKKLTVTCSQNMNHEYMSWYRQDPGLGLRQIYYSMNVEVTDKGDVPEGYKVSRKEKRNFPLILESPSPNQTSLYFCASRQQGATNEKLFFGSGTQLSVL.